The 15 T cell receptor beta chains in this list originate from one sample, sequenced in a study of T cell changes during pregnancy in multiple sclerosis. Generated by immunoSEQ multiplex PCR, the TCRdb table keeps only in-frame clones and is missing some. The table records 40,000 or so clones, roughly nine tenths of them present only once. Here the sequenced sample was CD8+ T cells from peripheral blood mononuclear cells, taken before pregnancy. Source of these receptors: a female donor with multiple sclerosis, enrolled in a pregnancy study.

V and J are TRBV1 and TRBJ1-5. TRBV1 is marked as a pseudogene. CDR3 length: 16 amino acids. The CDR3 sequence: CTSSQEPGNSNQPQHF. CDR3 in DNA: TGCACCAGCAGCCAAGAACCGGGGAATAGCAATCAGCCCCAGCATTTT.

The chain links TRBV9 to TRBJ2-7; the D gene is possibly TRBD2 (5 bases). The length of the CDR3 is 14 residues. V shed 2 bases and J shed 2 bases, with 11 bases lying between them. Germline CDR1 and CDR2: SGDLS and YYNGEE. In DNA, the CDR3 is TGTGCCAGCAGCGTTCGCGACGGGACCTACGAGCAGTACTTC. Protein product: CASSVRDGTYEQYF. Using reference TRBV9 and TRBJ2-7 for the parts outside the CDR3, the full variable domain is DSGVTQTPKHLITATGQRVTLRCSPRSGDLSVYWYQQSLDQGLQFLIQYYNGEERAKGNILERFSAQQFPDLHSELNLSSLELGDSALYFCASSVRDGTYEQYFGPGTRLTVT.

The V and J genes are TRBV7-9 and TRBJ2-3, with 8 bases fitting TRBD1. Germline lookup yields CDR1 SEHNR and CDR2 FQNEAQ (reference sequence). With V trimmed by 8 bases and J by 4 bases, 11 bases remained unmatched. This CDR3 has 15 amino acids. The CDR3 region has the DNA TGTGCCAGCGGGACAGGTCCTGGGGGGCCAGATACGCAGTATTTT. This sequence encodes CASGTGPGGPDTQYF.

V is TRBV6-4 and J is TRBJ2-5; 13 bases line up with TRBD2. CDR3 length: 15 residues. CDR1 is MRHNA and CDR2 is SNTAGT in the germline V gene. V lost 6 bases, J lost 5 bases, and 6 bases stayed unmatched. The CDR3 DNA reads as TGTGCCAGCAGCCAAGGACTAGCGGGAGATGAGACCCAGTACTTC. This codes for CASSQGLAGDETQYF.

The chain links TRBV27 to TRBJ1-5, with unresolved D. CDR3 size: 13 residues. Looked up from germline, CDR1 is MNHEY and CDR2 is SMNVEV (reference sequence). V lost 6 bases, J lost 6 bases, and 12 bases lay in between. DNA for the CDR3: TGTGCCAGCAGAGGTAACCGGGGTCAGCCCCAGCATTTT. It codes for CASRGNRGQPQHF.

This chain connects TRBV27 to TRBJ1-5; 8 bases line up with TRBD1. The trim removed 5 bases at V and 8 bases at J, leaving 2 bases unmatched. The CDR3 contains 12 residues. CDR1 is MNHEY and CDR2 is SMNVEV in the germline V gene (reference sequence). The chain's CDR3 is CASSGQGKPQHF. The CDR3 DNA follows: TGTGCCAGCAGTGGACAGGGAAAGCCCCAGCATTTT.

This chain uses TRBV5-4 with TRBJ2-7; D possibly corresponds to TRBD2 (6 bases). Trimming cost V 1 base and J 2 bases, with 16 bases left between them. The CDR3 loop spans 16 amino acids. Germline CDR1 SGHNT, CDR2 YYREEE (reference sequence). In nucleotides, the CDR3 is TGTGCCAGCAGCTTGTATGGGAGCGGGCTGGCCTACGAGCAGTACTTC. This codes for CASSLYGSGLAYEQYF.

The chain recombines TRBV27 with TRBJ2-7; tentatively, D is TRBD1 (6 bases). CDR1 is MNHEY and CDR2 is SMNVEV in the germline V gene (reference sequence). The V and J ends lost 4 bases and 7 bases respectively, with 20 bases between them. The length of the CDR3 is 15 residues. In nucleotides, the CDR3 is TGTGCCAGCAGTTCCCCCGGGACAACGGGTAGAGAGCAGTACTTC. Encoded protein: CASSSPGTTGREQYF.

The chain couples TRBV27 to TRBJ2-7, with D maybe TRBD2 (6 bases). Trimming left V 11 bases short and J 2 bases short, with 22 bases between. CDR1 is MNHEY and CDR2 is SMNVEV in the germline V gene (reference sequence). The CDR3 is 15 amino acids. CDR3 residues: CAGHPGASEPYEQYF. DNA for the CDR3: TGTGCCGGGCACCCTGGGGCTAGCGAACCCTACGAGCAGTACTTC.

This clone was seen more than once but under ten times. The V gene is TRBV9, the J gene TRBJ2-1; 9 nucleotides agree with TRBD2. The CDR3 has 13 residues. The V gene's germline CDR1 is SGDLS and CDR2 YYNGEE. The junction had 1 base not matched to a gene; V was cut back by 0 bases and J by 9 bases. CDR3 residues: CASSVVAGAEQFF. In nucleotides, the CDR3 is TGTGCCAGCAGCGTAGTAGCGGGAGCTGAGCAGTTCTTC.

This chain connects TRBV29-1 to TRBJ1-1; a possible D gene is TRBD1 (5 bases). In germline, CDR1 is SQVTM, CDR2 ANQGSEA. V lost 4 bases and J 5 bases, leaving 17 bases between the germline ends. This CDR3 has 14 residues. The CDR3 DNA follows: TGCAGCGTTGGGAGGGTGGGGGGTAAAACTGAAGCTTTCTTT. Its protein is CSVGRVGGKTEAFF.

The rearrangement uses TRBV7-6 and TRBJ2-7; 10 positions agree with TRBD1. Germline CDR1 and CDR2: SGHVS and FNYEAQ. The ends lost 10 bases at V and 2 bases at J; junction bases unmatched: 14. The CDR3 totals 16 residues. This CDR3 is CATSLFKGQGTYEQYF. The CDR3, as DNA: TGTGCCACCTCCCTTTTCAAGGGACAGGGGACCTACGAGCAGTACTTC.

This chain connects TRBV6-5 to TRBJ1-1; D gene unclear. The V gene lost 10 bases and the J gene lost 3 bases, with 12 bases spanning the gap. Germline V lookup: CDR1 MNHEY, CDR2 SVGAGI. The CDR3 covers 12 residues. The CDR3 is CATASGYTEAFF. CDR3 nucleotide sequence: TGTGCCACCGCGAGCGGGTACACTGAAGCTTTCTTT.

The V gene is TRBV6-1, the J gene TRBJ2-7; possible D gene TRBD2, 6 bases. The V end lost 7 bases, the J end lost 6 bases, and 19 bases lay between the germline ends. Germline CDR1 MNHNS, CDR2 SASEGT. CDR3 size: 14 residues. CDR3 DNA sequence: TGTGCCAGCACCGAACCGGACGGGGGTTCCGAGCAGTACTTC. As protein: CASTEPDGGSEQYF.

V is TRBV6-4 and J is TRBJ2-1; 7 bases agree with TRBD2. The CDR3 has 16 amino acids. The junction had 5 bases not matched to a gene; V was cut back by 0 bases and J by 3 bases. CDR1 MRHNA and CDR2 SNTAGT come from the germline V gene. The CDR3 DNA sequence: TGTGCCAGCAGTGACTCCACCAGCGGGGACTACAATGAGCAGTTCTTC. Translating it yields CASSDSTSGDYNEQFF.